Below, 10 T cell receptor beta chains from the same sample are listed, as sequenced in a study of blood T cell repertoires in COVID-19. The method was immunoSEQ multiplex PCR; TCRdb's version includes in-frame clones alone and lacks a portion of them. The sample includes about 260,000 clones, about 81% seen only once; the top ten take roughly 4%. Sequencing used PBMCs or T cells enriched from blood (not recorded which). These receptors came from a man younger than 45 with acute COVID-19.

The gene calls are TRBV18 and TRBJ2-7; D is possibly TRBD1 (6 bases). The CDR3 length is 13 residues. The germline V and J ends were trimmed by 1 base and 3 bases, with 7 bases remaining between them. Germline V lookup: CDR1 KGHSH, CDR2 LQKENI. CDR3 residues: CASSPLQGYEQYV. The CDR3 DNA reads TGTGCCAGCTCACCACTACAGGGCTACGAGCAGTACGTC.

The chain combines TRBV12-3 or TRBV12-4 with TRBJ2-2, with D tentatively TRBD1 (5 bases). The CDR3 runs 13 residues. V was shortened by 3 bases and J by 6 bases, with 8 bases between the two germline ends. The CDR3 sequence: CASSLGLPGELFF. Written as DNA, the CDR3 is TGTGCCAGCAGTTTGGGGCTCCCCGGGGAGCTGTTTTTT.

This rearrangement joins TRBV6-5 to TRBJ1-1, with D possibly being TRBD1 (6 bases). The length of the CDR3 is 15 residues. V was cut by 6 bases and J by 5 bases, with 19 bases left in between. Per germline, CDR1 MNHEY and CDR2 SVGAGI. DNA of the CDR3: TGTGCCAGCAGCGCAGGGGAAAGTGCCTGGACTGAAGCTTTCTTT. Its protein is CASSAGESAWTEAFF.

V gene TRBV7-9 combines with J gene TRBJ2-2; the D gene is possibly TRBD1 (6 bases). V was clipped by 5 bases and J by 2 bases, with 15 bases between them. The CDR3 loop spans 16 amino acids. CDR1 and CDR2 from the germline V gene are SEHNR and FQNEAQ (reference sequence). The CDR3 sequence: CASSKNRALNTGELFF. The DNA of the CDR3 is TGTGCCAGCAGCAAGAACAGGGCCCTTAACACCGGGGAGCTGTTTTTT.

The chain joins TRBV6-2 or TRBV6-3 to TRBJ1-4; 8 bases fit TRBD1. The V gene's germline CDR1 is MNHEY and CDR2 SVGEGT. V was pared by 6 bases and J by 3 bases, with 12 bases of the junction left unmatched. The CDR3 has 17 amino acids. The CDR3 bases are TGTGCCAGCAGCCCCGACAGGGGTAATTCACCTAATGAAAAACTGTTTTTT. Translating it yields CASSPDRGNSPNEKLFF.

The chain recombines TRBV6-2 or TRBV6-3 with TRBJ2-3; tentative D call: TRBD2 (5 bases). V lost 6 bases and J 2 bases, leaving 9 bases between the germline ends. Per the germline V gene, CDR1 is MNHEY and CDR2 is SVGEGT. The CDR3 spans 13 residues. CDR3 loop: CASSPDSTDTQYF. The CDR3 nucleotides are TGTGCCAGCAGCCCGGACTCCACAGATACGCAGTATTTT.

The chain links TRBV6-5 to TRBJ2-7; the match to TRBD1 covers 9 bases. Per the germline V gene, CDR1 is MNHEY and CDR2 is SVGAGI. This CDR3 contains 14 residues. The V and J ends lost 6 bases and 6 bases, in that order; junction bases with no gene match: 9. The DNA for the CDR3 is TGTGCCAGCAGCGCAGTGGGACAGGGAGCCGAGCAGTACGTC. Translation gives CASSAVGQGAEQYV.

The chain employs TRBV3-1 (or the pseudogene TRBV3-2) and TRBJ2-5; a weak D match, TRBD2 (5 bases). Trimming shortened V by 4 bases and J by 5 bases, and 23 bases separated the two germline ends. CDR3 length: 17 residues. Germline V gene lookup returns CDR1 LGHDT and CDR2 YNNKEL (reference sequence). DNA for the CDR3: TGTGCCAGCAGCCTCAACAGACCGGGCCGAAGGAGGGAGACCCAGTACTTC. This codes for CASSLNRPGRRRETQYF.

The chain carries TRBV28 and TRBJ2-5; a possible D gene is TRBD2 (5 bases). Between the trimmed V and J ends, which lost 8 bases and 0 bases, there was a span of 10 bases. The CDR3 loop spans 13 amino acids. Germline V CDR1 and CDR2: MDHEN, SYDVKM. CDR3 region: CASRGLDQETQYF. CDR3 nucleotide sequence: TGTGCCAGCCGAGGGTTAGACCAAGAGACCCAGTACTTC.

The chain carries TRBV6-1 and TRBJ1-4; TRBD1 agrees at 9 bases. The CDR3 totals 16 residues. The germline CDR1 and CDR2 sequences are MNHNS and SASEGT. Unmatched junction bases numbered 6, after V lost 4 bases and J lost 3 bases. CDR3 region: CASSAGTGFPNEKLFF. CDR3 DNA: TGTGCCAGCAGTGCCGGGACAGGGTTTCCTAATGAAAAACTGTTTTTT.